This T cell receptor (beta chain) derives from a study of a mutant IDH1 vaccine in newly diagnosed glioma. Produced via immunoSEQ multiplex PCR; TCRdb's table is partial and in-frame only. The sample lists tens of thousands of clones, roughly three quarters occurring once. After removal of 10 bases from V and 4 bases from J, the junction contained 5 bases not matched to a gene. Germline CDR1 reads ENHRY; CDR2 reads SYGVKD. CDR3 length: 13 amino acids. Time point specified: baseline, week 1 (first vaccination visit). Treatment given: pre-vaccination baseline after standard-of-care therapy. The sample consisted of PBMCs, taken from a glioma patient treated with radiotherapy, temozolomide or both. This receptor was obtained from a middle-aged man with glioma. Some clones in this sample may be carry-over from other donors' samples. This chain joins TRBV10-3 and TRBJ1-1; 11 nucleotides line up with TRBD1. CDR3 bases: TGTGCCACTTCGGGACAGGGGGGCACTGAAGCTTTCTTT. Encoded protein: CATSGQGGTEAFF.